These 8 T cell receptor beta chains share one sample of origin, sequenced in a study of blood T cell repertoires in COVID-19 (dated by TCRdb to 2019 to 2021). Library creation used the immunoSEQ multiplex PCR assay. In TCRdb, the immuneACCESS table is reduced to in-frame sequences with V and J assigned. These tables do not hold every clone; where another copy was compared, an unresolved V gene accounts for under half, and the others remain unexplained. The sample table records around 260,000 clones; 75% to 90% of these occur just once. The ten largest clones take up around 1.8% of the sample. Sequencing input: peripheral blood. All receptors come from a man between 25 and 39 years old with active or convalescent COVID-19.

The V and J genes are TRBV6-5 and TRBJ2-7; D gene ambiguous. CDR3 size: 14 residues. V lost 1 base to trimming and J lost 0 bases, with 7 bases between them. Germline assignment: CDR1 MNHEY and CDR2 SVGAGI. As DNA, the CDR3 is TGTGCCAGCAGTTACTTCCCAGGCTCCTACGAGCAGTACTTC. Translating it yields CASSYFPGSYEQYF.

The rearrangement uses TRBV27 and TRBJ1-1, with 8 bases aligning to TRBD1. V dropped 6 bases and J dropped 8; count of bases not matched to a gene: 8. Per germline, CDR1 MNHEY and CDR2 SMNVEV (reference sequence). CDR3 length equals 13 residues. The chain's CDR3 is CASSPRRTGEAFF. CDR3 in DNA: TGTGCCAGCAGCCCCCGCAGGACAGGGGAAGCTTTCTTT.

The rearrangement links TRBV12-5 to TRBJ2-2, with 9 bases lining up with TRBD1. The CDR3 has 17 residues. After removal of 6 bases from V and 7 bases from J, the junction contained 15 bases not matched to a gene. CDR1 is LGHNT and CDR2 is FRNRAP in the germline V gene. The CDR3 spells CASGHSPDRGRGGELFF. The CDR3 DNA follows: TGTGCTAGTGGGCACTCCCCGGACAGGGGCCGTGGCGGGGAGCTGTTTTTT.

On this clone: This sample also contains other DNA sequences that code for the same CDR3. The V gene is TRBV30, the J gene TRBJ2-3; TRBD2 might be the D (7 bases). V shed 0 bases and J shed 0 bases, with 10 bases lying between them. Germline CDR1 is GTSNPN and CDR2 is SVGIG (reference sequence). CDR3 length: 15 amino acids. CDR3 coding DNA: TGTGCCTGGAGTGTAGGGGGGGGGAGCACAGATACGCAGTATTTT. Amino acid sequence: CAWSVGGGSTDTQYF.

The rearrangement uses TRBV9 and TRBJ1-4; 8 bases agree with TRBD1. Germline V gene data show CDR1 as SGDLS and CDR2 as YYNGEE. Germline trimming cut 3 bases from V and 7 bases from J; bases unmatched to any gene: 14. There are 17 residues in the CDR3. The DNA of the CDR3 is TGTGCCAGCAGCGCACAGGGGGGCATCGGGCTAAGTGAAAAACTGTTTTTT. Its protein product is CASSAQGGIGLSEKLFF.

Here the CDR3 reads CASGLALQSRETQYF. The DNA of the CDR3 is TGTGCTAGTGGTTTGGCGCTCCAAAGTCGGGAGACCCAGTACTTC. V gene TRBV12-5 combines with J gene TRBJ2-5; D gene ambiguous. Germline lookup yields CDR1 LGHNT and CDR2 FRNRAP. Trimming left V 1 base short and J 5 bases short, with 14 bases between. The length of the CDR3 is 15 residues.

The J gene is TRBJ2-7, the V gene TRBV13; TRBD1 matches at 10 bases. V lost 3 bases and J lost 5; bases outside the gene matches: 10. The CDR3 extends over 16 amino acids. CDR1 is PRHDT, CDR2 FYEKMQ, per germline (reference sequence). For the CDR3, the DNA is TGTGCCAGCAGCTTGGGACCGGGACAGGGGATCCACGAGCAGTACTTC. Protein sequence: CASSLGPGQGIHEQYF.

The chain has TRBV6-6 and TRBJ2-7, with 7 bases identical to TRBD1. CDR1 and CDR2 (germline): MNHNY, SVGAGI (reference sequence). Trimming removed 5 bases from V and 6 bases from J; junction bases left unmatched: 13. The CDR3 consists of 15 residues. DNA of the CDR3: TGTGCCAGCAGTCCCCAGGGGGAGAGGGTGGGCGAGCAGTACTTC. The encoded protein is CASSPQGERVGEQYF.